The 25 T cell receptor beta chains presented below share a single source sample, sequenced in a study of shared clonotypes between healthy human individuals. Naive CD8 cells lacked CD45RO and underwent positive selection for CCR7, leaving out terminally differentiated effector memory CD45RA+ cells. The method was immunoSEQ multiplex PCR; TCRdb's version includes in-frame clones alone and lacks a portion of them. The sample has over 800,000 clones; roughly 92% are singletons. Sequenced material: naive CD8+ T cells sorted from blood. The receptor set was obtained from a young man in good health.

The chain uses TRBV12-5 and TRBJ1-1; TRBD1 is a possible D gene (6 bases). The CDR3 is made up of 22 amino acids. V lost 0 bases to trimming and J lost 3 bases, with 32 bases between them. Germline V gives CDR1 LGHNT, CDR2 FRNRAP. In DNA form, the CDR3 reads TGTGCTAGTGGTTTGGTACTCGAGACGGGAGGGATCCCGGACAGCAAACACACTGAAGCTTTCTTT. Translated, it gives CASGLVLETGGIPDSKHTEAFF.

The CDR3 loop reads CSVTTDGYEQYF. The CDR3 DNA follows: TGCAGCGTTACTACTGACGGCTACGAGCAGTACTTC. The V and J genes are TRBV29-1 and TRBJ2-7; D not certain. Germline V gives CDR1 SQVTM, CDR2 ANQGSEA. With 5 bases removed from V and 3 bases from J, the gap between germline ends came to 11 bases. CDR3 length: 12 residues.

The V gene is TRBV6-6, the J gene TRBJ2-5, with D unclear. Per the germline V gene, CDR1 is MNHNY and CDR2 is SVGAGI (reference sequence). Trimming cost V 5 bases and J 6 bases, with 16 bases left between them. CDR3 size: 14 residues. CDR3 in DNA: TGTGCCAGCAGTCCTTCAAGACTCGACCAGACCCAGTACTTC. Translated: CASSPSRLDQTQYF.

The V gene is TRBV27, the J gene TRBJ2-1; 8 bases align to TRBD2. Germline V gives CDR1 MNHEY, CDR2 SMNVEV (reference sequence). The CDR3 is 16 residues long. Unmatched junction bases numbered 14, after V lost 6 bases and J lost 7 bases. This chain's CDR3 is CASSPLRGGNVNEQFF. CDR3 sequence (DNA): TGTGCCAGCAGCCCACTACGGGGGGGCAATGTTAATGAGCAGTTCTTC.

The chain joins TRBV7-8 to TRBJ2-5, with D hard to call. V lost 0 bases and J lost 2, with 22 bases in between. Germline V gives CDR1 SGHVS, CDR2 FQNEAQ. CDR3 length equals 19 residues. As DNA, the CDR3 is TGTGCCAGCAGCTTAGCGCGATTCGAGTCCGGGCCCTATCAAGAGACCCAGTACTTC. Its translation: CASSLARFESGPYQETQYF.

Regarding this clone: In the same sample, other DNA sequences code for this CDR3. This chain uses TRBV11-2 with TRBJ2-1; TRBD2 matches at 7 bases. Germline trimming cut 1 base from V and 4 bases from J; bases unmatched to any gene: 4. This CDR3 contains 15 residues. Germline loops: CDR1 SGHAT, CDR2 FQNNGV. Here the CDR3 DNA reads TGTGCCAGCAGCTTAGGGCTAGCGGTATACAATGAGCAGTTCTTC. Its translation: CASSLGLAVYNEQFF.

This chain links TRBV7-9 with TRBJ1-5; no clear D gene. Trimming removed 6 bases from V and 0 bases from J, with 9 bases in between. CDR1 and CDR2 from the germline V gene are SEHNR and FQNEAQ (reference sequence). This CDR3 comprises 14 residues. CDR3: CASRGPYSNQPQHF. The CDR3 nucleotides read TGTGCCAGCAGAGGACCTTATAGCAATCAGCCCCAGCATTTT.

The V gene is TRBV4-2, the J gene TRBJ1-2; the match to TRBD1 covers 8 bases. Germline V gives CDR1 LGHNA, CDR2 YNFKEQ. J was trimmed by 3 bases and V by 1 base; bases with no gene match: 19. CDR3 length: 20 amino acids. CDR3 loop: CASSQGTGPLKGGEDYGYTF. CDR3 in DNA: TGTGCCAGCAGCCAAGGGACAGGGCCTTTAAAGGGGGGTGAAGACTATGGCTACACCTTC.

The sample holds one count of this clone. A much larger clone is a single base away; this may be a read error. Additional DNA sequences in this sample encode the identical CDR3. The gene calls are TRBV2 and TRBJ2-7; D uncertain. The germline V gene encodes CDR1 SNHLY and CDR2 FYNNEI. Between the trimmed V and J ends, which lost 6 bases and 3 bases, there was a span of 3 bases. The CDR3 contains 10 residues. The CDR3 DNA is TGTGCCAGCAGCGGCTACGAGCAGTACTTC. Translation: CASSGYEQYF.

The CDR3 DNA is TGTGCCTGGAGACTCGTGGAGGGATCTTACGGAAACACCATATATTTT. Translating gives CAWRLVEGSYGNTIYF. The chain is built from TRBV30 and TRBJ1-3; D remains ambiguous. Germline V gene data show CDR1 as GTSNPN and CDR2 as SVGIG (reference sequence). Trimming removed 3 bases from V and 4 bases from J, with 19 bases in between. The CDR3 runs 16 residues.

The chain joins TRBV6-1 to TRBJ1-1; D is perhaps TRBD1 (6 bases). Per the germline V gene, CDR1 is MNHNS and CDR2 is SASEGT. Trimming stripped 4 bases from V and 0 bases from J, with 9 bases between. This CDR3 region has 14 residues. CDR3 protein: CASSGTAMNTEAFF. The CDR3 DNA reads TGTGCCAGCAGTGGGACAGCAATGAACACTGAAGCTTTCTTT.

Comments on this clone: The same CDR3 arises from other DNA sequences in this sample as well. The chain has TRBV7-9 and TRBJ2-1; 7 nucleotides agree with TRBD1. CDR1 and CDR2 from the germline V gene are SEHNR and FQNEAQ (reference sequence). V lost 1 base and J lost 4; bases outside the gene matches: 4. The CDR3 totals 15 residues. CDR3 nucleotides: TGTGCCAGCAGCTTAGGCCAGGGGGTGTACAATGAGCAGTTCTTC. Its translation is CASSLGQGVYNEQFF.

The rearrangement joins TRBV9 to TRBJ2-1, with D possibly TRBD1 on 6 matching bases. The CDR3 contains 17 residues. The V gene lost 2 bases and the J gene lost 6 bases, with 21 bases spanning the gap. Looked up from germline, CDR1 is SGDLS and CDR2 is YYNGEE. CDR3 protein: CASSVTGLDYSVNEQFF. In nucleotides, the CDR3 is TGTGCCAGCAGCGTCACAGGGCTAGATTACTCGGTCAATGAGCAGTTCTTC. Supplemented by reference TRBV9 and TRBJ2-1, the full variable domain reads DSGVTQTPKHLITATGQRVTLRCSPRSGDLSVYWYQQSLDQGLQFLIQYYNGEERAKGNILERFSAQQFPDLHSELNLSSLELGDSALYFCASSVTGLDYSVNEQFFGPGTRLTVL.

This sequence joins TRBV18 and TRBJ2-7, with TRBD1 matching over 7 bases. The V segment lost 2 bases and the J segment 5 bases; nucleotides outside the gene matches: 6. CDR1 is KGHSH, CDR2 LQKENI, per germline. The CDR3 totals 14 residues. This CDR3 reads CASSPRQGRDEQYF. CDR3 bases: TGTGCCAGCTCACCAAGACAGGGACGGGACGAGCAGTACTTC.

The chain links TRBV28 to TRBJ1-1; 9 bases align to TRBD1. V gave up 4 bases and J gave up 3 bases; unmatched junction bases: 6. CDR1 and CDR2 from the germline V gene are MDHEN and SYDVKM. This CDR3 spans 15 amino acids. As DNA, the CDR3 is TGTGCCAGCAGTTCACAGGGGGCCGGGGACACTGAAGCTTTCTTT. Translating gives CASSSQGAGDTEAFF.

The V and J genes are TRBV7-9 and TRBJ2-7; TRBD1 agrees at 9 bases. The germline V gene has CDR1 SEHNR and CDR2 FQNEAQ (reference sequence). Trimming took 11 bases from V and 5 from J; bases not matched to a gene: 7. This CDR3 is 12 amino acids long. Here the CDR3 reads CAGGQGRNEQYF. CDR3 in DNA: TGTGCCGGGGGACAGGGTCGGAACGAGCAGTACTTC.

V usage is TRBV5-4 and J usage is TRBJ2-1, with 10 bases that match TRBD2. The germline gives CDR1 SGHNT, CDR2 YYREEE (reference sequence). The J segment lost 5 bases and the V segment lost 4 bases, leaving 3 bases of the junction unmatched. The CDR3 is 14 amino acids. The CDR3 nucleotides read TGTGCCAGCAGCGCTAGCGGGAGCAACAATGAGCAGTTCTTC. Its protein is CASSASGSNNEQFF.

This clone was picked up one time. The genes are TRBV28 and TRBJ1-5; D perhaps matches TRBD1 (6 bases). The length of the CDR3 is 15 residues. V lost 3 bases and J lost 6, with 15 bases in between. Germline V gene sequence: CDR1 MDHEN, CDR2 SYDVKM. The CDR3 coding sequence is TGTGCCAGCAGTTTTCGGTCCAGGGGTGGTCAGCCCCAGCATTTT. This gives the protein CASSFRSRGGQPQHF.

The rearrangement joins TRBV29-1 to TRBJ2-1, with TRBD2 matching over 13 bases. The CDR3 contains 16 residues. The germline CDR1 and CDR2 sequences are SQVTM and ANQGSEA. Germline trimming cut 4 bases from V and 10 bases from J; bases unmatched to any gene: 13. In DNA form, the CDR3 reads TGCAGCGTTGTACTAGCGGGAGGGCTGGGCTTTTGGGAGCAGTTCTTC. It encodes CSVVLAGGLGFWEQFF.

The chain's CDR3 is CASSRHNQETQYF. The CDR3 bases are TGTGCCAGCAGCCGACACAATCAAGAGACCCAGTACTTC. The chain employs TRBV6-5 and TRBJ2-5; D gene ambiguous. CDR1 MNHEY and CDR2 SVGAGI come from the germline V gene. The CDR3 has 13 residues. V shed 6 bases and J shed 2 bases, with 10 bases lying between them.

The rearrangement uses TRBV10-3 and TRBJ2-1; tentatively, D is TRBD1 (6 bases). Germline CDR1 ENHRY, CDR2 SYGVKD. CDR3 length: 15 amino acids. Trimming cost V 6 bases and J 0 bases, with 12 bases left between them. Here the CDR3 reads CAIRETGSSYNEQFF. The CDR3 DNA follows: TGTGCCATCAGAGAGACAGGAAGCTCCTACAATGAGCAGTTCTTC.

The chain uses TRBV5-1 and TRBJ2-1; D perhaps matches TRBD1 (6 bases). Trimming removed 4 bases from V and 2 bases from J, with 10 bases in between. Per the germline V gene, CDR1 is SGHRS and CDR2 is YFSETQ. The CDR3 sequence is 14 residues long. This chain's CDR3 is CASSRAGAYNEQFF. CDR3 in DNA: TGCGCCAGCAGCCGGGCAGGGGCCTACAATGAGCAGTTCTTC.

V and J are TRBV28 and TRBJ2-1; possibly TRBD1 for D (6 bases). This CDR3 has 16 residues. CDR1 is MDHEN and CDR2 is SYDVKM in the germline V gene. Trimming removed 4 bases at V and 4 bases at J, with 17 bases between. CDR3 region: CASSYRDRFLYNEQFF. The CDR3 DNA is TGTGCCAGCAGTTACAGGGATCGGTTTTTGTACAATGAGCAGTTCTTC.

The rearrangement links TRBV5-5 to TRBJ2-5; 7 bases line up with TRBD1. Per germline, CDR1 SGHKS and CDR2 YYEKEE (reference sequence). The CDR3 has 19 residues. J gave up 4 bases and V 3 bases, and 21 bases lay outside the gene matches. CDR3 bases: TGTGCCAGCAGCTCGATACGACAGGGCTCCTCTACGGTTGCAGAGACCCAGTACTTC. Translated, it gives CASSSIRQGSSTVAETQYF.

As DNA, the CDR3 is TGTGCCAGCTCACCACTAATACCGGGACAGGATGAAAAACTGTTTTTT. The encoded protein is CASSPLIPGQDEKLFF. The chain links TRBV18 to TRBJ1-4, with 8 bases lining up with TRBD1. The germline CDR1 and CDR2 sequences are KGHSH and LQKENI. The CDR3 loop spans 16 amino acids. J gave up 6 bases and V 1 base, and 7 bases lay outside the gene matches.